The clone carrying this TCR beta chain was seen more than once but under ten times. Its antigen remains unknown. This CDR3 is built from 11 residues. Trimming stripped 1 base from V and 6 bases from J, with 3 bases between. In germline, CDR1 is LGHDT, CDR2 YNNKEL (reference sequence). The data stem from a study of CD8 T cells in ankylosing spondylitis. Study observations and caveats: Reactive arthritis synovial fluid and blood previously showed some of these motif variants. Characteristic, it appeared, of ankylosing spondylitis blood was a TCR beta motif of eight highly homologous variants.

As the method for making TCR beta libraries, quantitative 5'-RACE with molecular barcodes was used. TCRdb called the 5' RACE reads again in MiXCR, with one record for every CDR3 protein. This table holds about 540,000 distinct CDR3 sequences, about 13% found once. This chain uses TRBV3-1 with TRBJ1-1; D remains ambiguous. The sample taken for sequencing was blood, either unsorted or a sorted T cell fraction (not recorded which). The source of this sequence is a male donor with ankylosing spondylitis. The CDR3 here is CASSQAAEAFF. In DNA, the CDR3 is TGTGCCAGCAGCCAAGCGGCTGAAGCTTTCTTT.